The present TCR beta chain was sequenced within a study of blood T cell repertoires in COVID-19. This CDR3 spans 13 amino acids. The V and J ends lost 5 bases and 9 bases respectively, with 17 bases between them. Germline V gene lookup returns CDR1 SNHLY and CDR2 FYNNEI. Profiling relied on immunoSEQ multiplex PCR, and the TCRdb table lists in-frame clones only, not all of them. In the table there are around 360,000 clones, over 75% of which are singletons. The sequence was obtained from a woman aged 25-40 years who had recovered from COVID-19. What was sequenced was PBMCs or T cells enriched from blood (not recorded which). The chain joins TRBV2 to TRBJ2-7; D gene uncertain. CDR3 bases: TGTGCCAGCAGTCAGCGACTGCTACGATCGCAGTACTTC. Residues: CASSQRLLRSQYF.